The text below deals with one T cell receptor (beta chain). The sample comes from a study of blood T cell repertoires in COVID-19. Study-wide background: Samples representing acute and convalescent COVID-19 were sourced from the United States, Italy and Spain. PBMCs, B-cell-depleted T cells, or T cells were the source of the cDNA or gDNA that made up the material.

Data came from immunoSEQ multiplex PCR; TCRdb stores just in-frame clones and leaves some out. This table holds 450,000 to 600,000 clones, roughly nine tenths found once. V lost 6 bases, J lost 4 bases, and 23 bases lay in between. The CDR3 is 17 amino acids. CDR1 SGHKS and CDR2 YYEKEE come from the germline V gene (reference sequence). Ages ranged from roughly 18 to 100 years, with residence in 24 US areas. Participants' reported clinical history set cohort assignment. This clonotype was sampled from a woman aged 18-35 years who had recovered from COVID-19. This sequence joins TRBV5-5 and TRBJ1-5; D gene ambiguous. Material: PBMCs or T cells enriched from blood (not recorded which). The CDR3 here is CASTEAAALPLNQPQHF. The CDR3 DNA sequence: TGTGCCAGCACGGAGGCGGCAGCCCTCCCCTTAAATCAGCCCCAGCATTTT.